Here is one T cell receptor beta chain with its context. Its target is not known. With V trimmed by 6 bases and J by 5 bases, 7 bases remained unmatched. This CDR3 is built from 15 residues. The data originate from a study of blood T cells in healthy people across ages. Study background: Through template switching, about one barcoded beta molecule was captured per two T cells, as measured in model experiments.

Next came a second PCR, run for about 7 to 12 cycles, which used a sample-barcoded 5' primer along with a J-beta primer mix. A 12-random-nucleotide template-switch adaptor tagged each cDNA molecule. TCRdb itself ran the 5' RACE reads through MiXCR, one entry per CDR3 protein. Of about 800,000 distinct CDR3 sequences listed, about three fifths were seen once; the top ten hold about 20%. The study's findings and limits: Diversity was higher, and naive CD4+ cells more numerous, in long-lived donors than in aged donors.

The clonotype comes from a man aged 25-45 years in good health. This chain uses TRBV12-3 or TRBV12-4 with TRBJ2-1; 10 nucleotides line up with TRBD1. Sequenced material: blood. The CDR3 region is CASRPFGTGDNEQFF. In DNA form, the CDR3 reads TGTGCCAGCAGACCCTTCGGGACAGGGGACAATGAGCAGTTCTTC.